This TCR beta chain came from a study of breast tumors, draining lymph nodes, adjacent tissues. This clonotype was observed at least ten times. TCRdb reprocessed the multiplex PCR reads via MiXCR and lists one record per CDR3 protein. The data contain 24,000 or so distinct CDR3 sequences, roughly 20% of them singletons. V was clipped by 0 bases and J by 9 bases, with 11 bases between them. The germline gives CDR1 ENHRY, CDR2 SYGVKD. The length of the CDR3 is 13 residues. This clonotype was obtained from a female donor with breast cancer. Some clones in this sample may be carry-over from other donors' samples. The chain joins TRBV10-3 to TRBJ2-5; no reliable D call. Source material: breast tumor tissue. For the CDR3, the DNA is TGTGCCATCAGTGAGTCTGGCGAGCCCGCCCAGTACTTC. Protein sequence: CAISESGEPAQYF.